The T cell receptor (beta chain) under discussion was sequenced for a study of cytomegalovirus exposure and HLA in healthy donors. The assay was immunoSEQ multiplex PCR, and TCRdb's table has in-frame clones only and misses some. The sample yields some 240,000 clones, 70% to 90% seen once. The CDR3 spans 15 residues. The V and J ends lost 0 bases and 1 base respectively, with 9 bases between them. Per germline, CDR1 SGDLS and CDR2 YYNGEE. This sequence originates from a young woman in good health and CMV-seronegative. Input material: PBMCs. The chain employs TRBV9 and TRBJ2-3, with a tentative D call TRBD1 (5 bases). The CDR3 is CASSVEGHGTDTQYF. The CDR3 DNA sequence: TGTGCCAGCAGCGTAGAGGGGCATGGCACAGATACGCAGTATTTT.